These 26 T cell receptor beta chains were all obtained from the same sample, sequenced in a study of blood T cells in healthy people across ages. It was with a sample-barcoded 5' primer and a J-beta primer mix that a second PCR of about 7 to 12 cycles was run. MiXCR, applied by TCRdb to the 5' RACE reads, yields one record per CDR3 protein. Of hundreds of thousands of distinct CDR3 sequences in the sample, roughly 50% are singletons; the top ten hold 25% to 30%. Sequenced material: blood. These receptors originate from a man in his forties or fifties in good health.

There are a few counts of this clonotype. The CDR3 reads CASSLASSVGKAYGYTF. The CDR3 coding sequence is TGTGCCAGCAGTTTAGCGAGTTCGGTCGGGAAGGCCTATGGCTACACCTTC. This chain joins TRBV12-3 or TRBV12-4 and TRBJ1-2; D unresolved. This CDR3 is built from 17 residues. The ends were cut back, 0 bases at V and 4 bases at J, with 18 bases in the middle.

A single count supports this clonotype. The rearrangement links TRBV7-8 to TRBJ1-5; D is unclear. The V end lost 8 bases, the J end lost 4 bases, and 9 bases lay between the germline ends. Germline V lookup: CDR1 SGHVS, CDR2 FQNEAQ. The CDR3 sequence is 12 residues long. The CDR3 coding sequence is TGTGCCAGCGGCTCTTTAAATCAGCCCCAGCATTTT. Its translation is CASGSLNQPQHF.

DNA of the CDR3: TGTGCCAGCAGCGTAGTGACTGGAGATACGCAGTATTTT. This translates into CASSVVTGDTQYF. This rearrangement joins TRBV9 to TRBJ2-3; no firm D call. This CDR3 region has 13 residues. The V gene lost 0 bases and the J gene lost 5 bases, with 7 bases spanning the gap. Germline-derived CDR1 and CDR2 are SGDLS and YYNGEE.

There are many counts of this clonotype. This chain links TRBV6-1 with TRBJ2-1; TRBD1 aligns across 7 bases. V shed 5 bases and J 6 bases; nucleotides not matched to a gene: 10. The CDR3 sequence is 15 residues long. The germline CDR1 and CDR2 sequences are MNHNS and SASEGT. The CDR3 sequence: CASSIVQGYGNEQFF. Here the CDR3 DNA reads TGTGCCAGCAGTATAGTACAGGGGTACGGCAATGAGCAGTTCTTC.

There are a few counts of this clonotype. V is TRBV6-2 or TRBV6-3 and J is TRBJ2-6; D remains unclear. Looked up from germline, CDR1 is MNHEY and CDR2 is SVGEGT. V was pared by 2 bases and J by 2 bases, with 4 bases between. The CDR3 totals 14 residues. Here the CDR3 reads CASSYGAGANVLTF. CDR3 nucleotide sequence: TGTGCCAGCAGTTACGGGGCTGGGGCCAACGTCCTGACTTTC.

V is TRBV5-1 and J is TRBJ2-5; 9 positions agree with TRBD1. The CDR3 is made up of 15 amino acids. CDR1 and CDR2 (germline): SGHRS, YFSETQ. Trimming at V came to 4 bases and at J to 5 bases, leaving 9 bases not matched to a gene. The CDR3: CASSDDRQGGETQYF. Written as DNA, the CDR3 is TGCGCCAGCAGCGACGATCGACAGGGGGGGGAGACCCAGTACTTC.

The V gene is TRBV4-2, the J gene TRBJ2-2, with 13 bases fitting TRBD2. The germline V gene encodes CDR1 LGHNA and CDR2 YNFKEQ. CDR3 length: 17 residues. V lost 1 base and J lost 1; bases outside the gene matches: 0. The CDR3 is CASSQGLAGGNTGELFF. The CDR3 DNA sequence: TGTGCCAGCAGCCAAGGACTAGCGGGGGGGAACACCGGGGAGCTGTTTTTT.

Concerning this clonotype itself: One junction end does not reproduce the germline sequence, and a read error may be involved. The CDR3: CACSRQTGSETQYF. In DNA form, the CDR3 reads TGTGCCTGCAGCCGACAGACAGGGAGTGAGACCCAGTACTTC. The V and J genes are TRBV7-9 and TRBJ2-5; TRBD1 aligns across 7 bases. Germline V gene sequence: CDR1 SEHNR, CDR2 FQNEAQ (reference sequence). The CDR3 length is 14 residues. The whole variable domain, filled in from reference TRBV7-9 and TRBJ2-5, reads DTGVSQNPRHKITKRGQNVTFRCDPISEHNRLYWYRQTLGQGPEFLTYFQNEAQLEKSRLLSDRFSAERPKGSFSTLEIQRTEQGDSAMYLCACSRQTGSETQYFGPGTRLLVL.

The rearrangement uses TRBV29-1 and TRBJ1-1, with D unclear. Trimming cost V 0 bases and J 8 bases, with 4 bases left between them. This CDR3 has 10 residues. The germline V gene encodes CDR1 SQVTM and CDR2 ANQGSEA. CDR3 loop: CSVEDGEAFF. The CDR3 DNA follows: TGCAGCGTTGAAGACGGGGAAGCTTTCTTT.

The V gene is TRBV29-1, the J gene TRBJ1-1, with no clear D. Germline V CDR1 and CDR2: SQVTM, ANQGSEA. V was cut by 3 bases and J by 4 bases, with 12 bases left in between. This CDR3 spans 13 amino acids. CDR3 in amino acids: CSVENKSGTEAFF. The CDR3 DNA sequence: TGCAGCGTTGAGAATAAGTCGGGCACTGAAGCTTTCTTT.

The rearrangement joins TRBV10-3 to TRBJ1-6; D might be TRBD1 (6 bases). Germline V gives CDR1 ENHRY, CDR2 SYGVKD. The CDR3 consists of 13 residues. The germline V and J ends were trimmed by 7 bases and 8 bases, with 12 bases remaining between them. The CDR3 protein is CAITTNRDSPLHF. The CDR3 DNA reads TGTGCCATCACCACAAACAGGGATTCACCCCTCCACTTT.

The rearrangement links TRBV4-2 to TRBJ1-6; D may be TRBD1 (5 bases). The CDR3 has 15 residues. From germline, CDR1 is LGHNA and CDR2 YNFKEQ. Trimming took 1 base from V and 6 from J, leaving 10 bases between them. The CDR3 sequence is CASSQGGFVNSPLHF. DNA for the CDR3: TGTGCCAGCAGCCAAGGGGGGTTTGTTAATTCACCCCTCCACTTT.

The chain is built from TRBV24-1 and TRBJ2-3; TRBD2 is a possible D gene (6 bases). V lost 11 bases and J 3 bases, leaving 17 bases between the germline ends. Germline V CDR1 and CDR2: KGHDR, SFDVKD. This CDR3 has 14 amino acids. The CDR3 loop reads CASNRRGETDTQYF. The CDR3 nucleotides read TGTGCCAGTAACAGGCGGGGAGAAACAGATACGCAGTATTTT.

The chain joins TRBV10-3 to TRBJ2-1, with TRBD1 matching 9 bases. The CDR3 loop spans 13 amino acids. Germline V gene data show CDR1 as ENHRY and CDR2 as SYGVKD. V lost 6 bases and J lost 6; bases outside the gene matches: 3. For the CDR3, the DNA is TGTGCCATCAGGGACAGGGGATTCAATGAGCAGTTCTTC. Residues: CAIRDRGFNEQFF.

In this sample, this clonotype turned up a few times. The chain employs TRBV4-3 and TRBJ2-7, with 9 bases matching TRBD1. The CDR3 has 16 amino acids. J lost 3 bases, V lost 0 bases, and 6 bases had no gene match. The germline V gene encodes CDR1 LGHNA and CDR2 YSLEER. This CDR3 reads CASSQESRTGDYEQYF. The CDR3 region has the DNA TGCGCCAGCAGCCAAGAATCCCGGACAGGGGACTACGAGCAGTACTTC.

This rearrangement joins TRBV30 to TRBJ1-1; TRBD1 agrees at 7 bases. The V gene end was trimmed by 3 bases and the J gene end by 0 bases; junction bases not matched to a gene: 4. The germline gives CDR1 GTSNPN, CDR2 SVGIG (reference sequence). This CDR3 spans 14 amino acids. CDR3 residues: CAWSAGTVNTEAFF. Written as DNA, the CDR3 is TGTGCCTGGAGCGCCGGGACAGTGAACACTGAAGCTTTCTTT. The variable domain in full, completed from reference TRBV30 and TRBJ1-1, reads SQTIHQWPATLVQPVGSPLSLECTVEGTSNPNLYWYRQAAGRGLQLLFYSVGIGQISSEVPQNLSASRPQDRQFILSSKKLLLSDSGFYLCAWSAGTVNTEAFFGQGTRLTVV.

V usage is TRBV29-1 and J usage is TRBJ2-6, with no clear D. Germline V lookup: CDR1 SQVTM, CDR2 ANQGSEA. The CDR3 runs to 15 residues. Deletions cut 0 bases from V and 4 bases from J, with 10 bases between. In DNA, the CDR3 is TGCAGCGTTGAAGAGATTCTTGGGGGGGCCAACGTCCTGACTTTC. As protein: CSVEEILGGANVLTF.

The CDR3 loop reads CASSSPANEQYF. CDR3 bases: TGTGCCAGCAGTTCTCCCGCGAATGAGCAGTACTTC. This chain connects TRBV12-3 or TRBV12-4 to TRBJ2-5; D gene ambiguous. The CDR3 spans 12 residues. V lost 4 bases and J lost 11, with 14 bases in between.

The V gene is TRBV4-2, the J gene TRBJ2-3; 11 bases agree with TRBD2. In germline, CDR1 is LGHNA, CDR2 YNFKEQ. CDR3 length: 17 residues. The junction had 6 bases not matched to a gene; V was cut back by 4 bases and J by 0 bases. Here the CDR3 DNA reads TGTGCCAGCAGCCTTCTAGCGGGAGGCTCTAGCACAGATACGCAGTATTTT. Translating it yields CASSLLAGGSSTDTQYF.

The sample holds a few counts of this clonotype. V is TRBV7-9 and J is TRBJ2-5; D possibly corresponds to TRBD2 (5 bases). Trimming removed 3 bases at V and 3 bases at J, with 11 bases between. The CDR3 has 14 residues. Germline CDR1 reads SEHNR; CDR2 reads FQNEAQ (reference sequence). This chain's CDR3 is CASSLAGHEETQYF. CDR3 nucleotide sequence: TGTGCCAGCAGCTTGGCGGGTCATGAAGAGACCCAGTACTTC.

V is TRBV29-1 and J is TRBJ1-5; D unclear. The V gene's germline CDR1 is SQVTM and CDR2 ANQGSEA. The CDR3 has 15 residues. V lost 4 bases and J 2 bases, leaving 15 bases between the germline ends. CDR3 coding DNA: TGCAGCGTTGGCGACACGCTTTCGGGCAATCAGCCCCAGCATTTT. Amino acid sequence: CSVGDTLSGNQPQHF.

The V call is TRBV28, the J call TRBJ2-7; tentatively, D is TRBD2 (5 bases). Germline V gene sequence: CDR1 MDHEN, CDR2 SYDVKM. This CDR3 is built from 15 residues. Trimming shortened V by 6 bases and J by 1 base, and 16 bases separated the two germline ends. The CDR3 bases are TGTGCCAGCAGCCGCAAGCCAGGAGGATCCTACGAGCAGTACTTC. Residues: CASSRKPGGSYEQYF. Together with reference TRBV28 and TRBJ2-7, the CDR3 gives the full variable domain: DVKVTQSSRYLVKRTGEKVFLECVQDMDHENMFWYRQDPGLGLRLIYFSYDVKMKEKGDIPEGYSVSREKKERFSLILESASTNQTSMYLCASSRKPGGSYEQYFGPGTRLTVT.

This clonotype was detected a few times. The rearrangement joins TRBV3-1 to TRBJ2-7, with 7 positions matching TRBD1. Germline V gene sequence: CDR1 LGHDT, CDR2 YNNKEL (reference sequence). There are 13 residues in the CDR3. Trimming cost V 6 bases and J 0 bases; bases outside gene matches: 2. The CDR3 DNA sequence: TGTGCCAGCAGAAACAGGGGCTCCTACGAGCAGTACTTC. Translated: CASRNRGSYEQYF.

In regard to this clonotype: One junction end does not reproduce the germline sequence, and a read error may be involved. This chain uses TRBV15 with TRBJ1-5, with D perhaps matching TRBD1 (6 bases). The CDR3 runs 14 residues. CDR1 and CDR2 from the germline V gene are LNHNV and YYDKDF (reference sequence). The CDR3 protein is CATSRGGGSQSQHF. CDR3 in DNA: TGTGCCACCAGCAGAGGAGGGGGTAGTCAGTCCCAGCATTTT.

This clonotype was seen only a few times. The chain has TRBV27 and TRBJ2-7; TRBD1 matches 8 bases. Germline-derived CDR1 and CDR2 are MNHEY and SMNVEV (reference sequence). The trim removed 8 bases at V and 3 bases at J, leaving 12 bases unmatched. This CDR3 is built from 15 residues. CDR3 sequence: CASRRHGQGIYEQYF. Here the CDR3 DNA reads TGTGCCAGCCGCCGACACGGACAGGGAATCTACGAGCAGTACTTC.

V gene TRBV29-1 combines with J gene TRBJ2-1; 10 nucleotides match TRBD1. In germline, CDR1 is SQVTM, CDR2 ANQGSEA. CDR3 length equals 15 residues. J was trimmed by 6 bases and V by 2 bases; bases with no gene match: 7. DNA of the CDR3: TGCAGCGTTGAAACGGACAGGGGGGCCTTCAATGAGCAGTTCTTC. Encoded protein: CSVETDRGAFNEQFF.